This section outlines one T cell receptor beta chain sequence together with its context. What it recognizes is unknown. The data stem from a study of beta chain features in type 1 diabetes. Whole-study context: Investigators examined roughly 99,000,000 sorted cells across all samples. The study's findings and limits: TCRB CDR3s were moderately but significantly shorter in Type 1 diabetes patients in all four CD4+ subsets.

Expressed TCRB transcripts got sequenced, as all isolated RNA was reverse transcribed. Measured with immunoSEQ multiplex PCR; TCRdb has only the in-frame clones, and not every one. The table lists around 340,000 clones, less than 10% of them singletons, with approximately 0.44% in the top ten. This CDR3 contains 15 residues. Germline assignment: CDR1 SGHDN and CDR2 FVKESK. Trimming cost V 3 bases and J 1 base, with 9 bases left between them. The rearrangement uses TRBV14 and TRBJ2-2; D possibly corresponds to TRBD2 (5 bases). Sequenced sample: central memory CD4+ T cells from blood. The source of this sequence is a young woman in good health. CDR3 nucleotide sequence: TGTGCCAGCAGCCATTCCCGGGGGAACACCGGGGAGCTGTTTTTT. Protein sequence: CASSHSRGNTGELFF.